This T cell receptor beta chain was retrieved from a study of blood T cell repertoires in COVID-19. Study context: Researchers got acute and convalescent COVID-19 samples from the United States, Italy and Spain.

The CDR3 runs 14 residues. Trimming removed 4 bases from V and 6 bases from J, with 17 bases in between. The germline V gene encodes CDR1 SGHKS and CDR2 YYEKEE (reference sequence). The authors' processing: Nucleated cell number was recorded as an estimate derived from reference gene primer amplification. Profiling relied on immunoSEQ multiplex PCR, and the TCRdb table lists in-frame clones only, not all of them. Clone size and V and J calls were adopted from that table, with D and trimming inferred from the DNA. Of around 140,000 clones in the sample, 80% to 90% were seen once. The sequence was collected from a man between 18 and 35 years old with COVID-19, enrolled during active disease. Material: peripheral blood. The chain joins TRBV5-5 to TRBJ2-7; tentatively, D is TRBD2 (6 bases). The CDR3 spells CASSVLAGNVEQYF. Written as DNA, the CDR3 is TGTGCCAGCAGCGTGTTGGCGGGAAACGTCGAGCAGTACTTC.